The 2 T cell receptor beta chains below were found in one sample sequenced in a study of regulatory T cells in long-lasting Graves disease. Both iRepertoire HTBI primers and Arm-PCR of CDR3 regions were used to build the TCR beta libraries. One entry per CDR3 protein, called by TCRdb with MiXCR from the multiplex PCR reads. Of about 470,000 distinct CDR3 sequences listed, around 21% are singletons. Time point defined: persistent/refractory GD, antithyroid drugs over 5 years with positive TRAb. The TCR library used RNA extracted from PBMCs. The source was peripheral blood mononuclear cells (PBMCs), collected when the disease was refractory, from a patient treated with antithyroid drugs. The source of these receptors is a female donor with Graves disease.

This clonotype has only a few counts. The rearrangement links TRBV29-1 to TRBJ2-6; D is ambiguous. V shed 7 bases and J shed 2 bases, with 9 bases lying between them. The V gene's germline CDR1 is SQVTM and CDR2 ANQGSEA. CDR3 size: 13 residues. CDR3 nucleotides: TGCAGCGCTCGATTTACTGGGGCCAACGTCCTGACTTTC. This encodes CSARFTGANVLTF.

This clonotype was seen many times. The chain has TRBV7-2 and TRBJ2-5; TRBD1 or TRBD2 may be the D gene (5 bases each). Between the trimmed V and J ends, which lost 4 bases and 5 bases, there was a span of 17 bases. Germline V CDR1 and CDR2: SGHTA, FQGNSA. The CDR3 consists of 15 residues. The DNA for the CDR3 is TGTGCCAGCAGCTCTAATCTCGGGACGGGGGAGACCCAGTACTTC. Translated, it gives CASSSNLGTGETQYF. The full variable domain, with the rest looked up from reference TRBV7-2 and TRBJ2-5, is GAGVSQSPSNKVTEKGKDVELRCDPISGHTALYWYRQSLGQGLEFLIYFQGNSAPDKSGLPSDRFSAERTGGSVSTLTIQRTQQEDSAVYLCASSSNLGTGETQYFGPGTRLLVL.